This T cell receptor (beta chain) is drawn from a study of response to subunit inactivated influenza vaccine. Study-level points and caveats: It was the authors' suggestion that each seasonal influenza vaccination recruits few new T cells.

The table lists this clonotype with many counts. No antigen is known for it. CDR1 is KGHDR and CDR2 is SFDVKD in the germline V gene. Trimming cost V 3 bases and J 9 bases; bases outside gene matches: 10. This CDR3 is built from 15 residues. TCRdb re-analysed the RT-PCR reads in MiXCR, keeping a single row per CDR3 protein. The top ten clones hold 13% of a sample with more than 450,000 distinct CDR3 sequences, 7.6% of them seen once. Sequenced material: PBMCs from blood, taken around 25 months after vaccination. This sequence originates from a man aged 50-75 years who received an inactivated influenza vaccine. The chain links TRBV24-1 to TRBJ2-1, with 7 bases that match TRBD1. CDR3 coding DNA: TGTGCCACCAGTGATGCCGGGACAGCTAGCACTGAGCAGTTCTTC. It is translated as CATSDAGTASTEQFF.